The sequence of this T cell receptor (beta chain) was determined in a study of vaccination effects on CD4 cells after COVID-19. The CDR3 extends over 15 amino acids. Peptide-pool stimulation followed by sequencing identified expanded antigen-specific CD4+ clonotypes in the ViraFEST assay. Cells that had been cultured for nine to eleven days were the source of isolated CD4+ T cells. On days 3 and 7, fresh IL-2 medium replaced half the medium. This clone occurred a few times. Antigen: not known. The method was immunoSEQ multiplex PCR; TCRdb's version includes in-frame clones alone and lacks a portion of them. The data contain tens of thousands of clones, approximately 79% of them singletons.

This receptor was obtained from a human donor who received a COVID-19 vaccine. The V and J genes are TRBV1 and TRBJ1-5. TRBV1 is recorded as a pseudogene. This sample comprised CD4+ T cells from PBMCs cultured with HCoV-229E spike peptides, obtained before COVID-19 vaccination. CDR3 nucleotides: TGCACCAGCAGTTTCAGTCCGGGGTGCAATCAGCCCCAGCATTTT. This sequence encodes CTSSFSPGCNQPQHF.